This T cell receptor (beta chain) was identified during a study of CD8 T cells in ankylosing spondylitis. The CDR3 loop spans 12 amino acids. The V end was cut by 5 bases, the J end by 10 bases, with 15 bases between. Germline V gene lookup returns CDR1 DFQATT and CDR2 SNEGSKA (reference sequence). In TCRdb, the 5' RACE reads were re-called with MiXCR into one record per CDR3 protein. The sample carries about 110,000 distinct CDR3 sequences, 24% recorded once. Study results and caveats: Seven to nine highly homologous variants made up a TCR beta motif, and this motif appeared characteristic of ankylosing spondylitis blood.

This clonotype was seen repeatedly, ten times or more. Its antigen remains unknown. V and J are TRBV20-1 and TRBJ2-1; TRBD1 is a possible D gene (5 bases). This sequence was found in a male donor with ankylosing spondylitis. The sample taken for sequencing was synovial fluid, either unsorted or a sorted T cell fraction (not recorded which). CDR3 protein: CSAYKGVNEQFF. The CDR3 nucleotides read TGCAGTGCTTATAAAGGGGTAAACGAGCAGTTCTTC.